The sequence of this TCR beta chain was determined in a study of graft-versus-host responses after intestinal transplantation. Across the whole study: Following induction with anti-thymocyte globulin, all recipients were given tacrolimus and steroids for 2 to 4 years.

Irradiated stimulators labeled with violet dye, 200,000 in number, were plated with 200,000 CFSE-labeled responders. V dropped 4 bases and J dropped 5; count of bases not matched to a gene: 7. The CDR3 consists of 15 residues. Germline lookup yields CDR1 SGHNT and CDR2 YYREEE (reference sequence). The method was immunoSEQ multiplex PCR; TCRdb's version includes in-frame clones alone and lacks a portion of them. The table includes 6,500 to 9,500 clones, more than 30% detected once. The V gene is TRBV5-4, the J gene TRBJ1-2; 11 bases line up with TRBD1. Sequencing used alloreactive CD4+ T cells from a mixed lymphocyte reaction culture, obtained before intestinal transplant. Subset of the sample: CFSE-low proliferating T cells sorted from roughly six-day pre-transplant mixed lymphocyte reaction (GvH or HvG direction). The clonotype was recovered from a human patient who received an intestinal transplant. This chain's CDR3 is CASSTRTGGLYGYTF. The CDR3 DNA reads TGTGCCAGCAGCACCCGGACAGGGGGCCTATATGGCTACACCTTC.